The entry below describes one TCR beta chain. The sample comes from a study of blood T cell repertoires in COVID-19. Across the study: COVID-19 samples from acute and convalescent phases originated in the United States, Italy and Spain. Sources were T cells, B-cell-depleted T cells, or PBMCs; the material itself was cDNA or gDNA.

As handled by the study authors: Reference gene primer amplification gave nucleated cell count estimates. Using immunoSEQ multiplex PCR, the repertoire was profiled, and TCRdb retains in-frame clones only, with some absent. That table gives V, J and clone size, and the DNA gave D and trimming. The sample shows around 120,000 clones, around 90% of them seen only once. Germline-derived CDR1 and CDR2 are SNHLY and FYNNEI. CDR3 length equals 16 residues. The V and J ends lost 7 bases and 9 bases, in that order; junction bases with no gene match: 17. The receptor comes from a man aged 45-65 years with active COVID-19. The chain has TRBV2 and TRBJ2-4, with 8 bases matching TRBD1. The source material was peripheral blood. The CDR3 here is CASKGGAGGGFSIQYF. The CDR3 DNA follows: TGTGCCAGCAAGGGTGGGGCAGGGGGCGGTTTTAGCATTCAGTACTTC.